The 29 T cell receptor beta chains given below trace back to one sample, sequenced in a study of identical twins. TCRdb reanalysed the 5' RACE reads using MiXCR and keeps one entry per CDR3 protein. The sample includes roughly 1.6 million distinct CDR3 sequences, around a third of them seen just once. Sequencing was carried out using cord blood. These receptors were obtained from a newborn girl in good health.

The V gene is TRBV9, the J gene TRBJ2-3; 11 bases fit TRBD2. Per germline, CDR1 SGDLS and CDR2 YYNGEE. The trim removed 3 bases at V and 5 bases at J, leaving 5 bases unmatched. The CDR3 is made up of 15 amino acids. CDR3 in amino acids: CASSDSGGAIDTQYF. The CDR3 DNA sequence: TGTGCCAGCAGCGATAGCGGGGGGGCGATAGATACGCAGTATTTT.

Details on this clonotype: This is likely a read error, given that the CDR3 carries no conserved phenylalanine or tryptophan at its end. CDR3 nucleotides: TGTGCCAGCAGCTTACGGGACAGGGGGTCAAGCTACACCCTC. Amino acid sequence: CASSLRDRGSSYTL. The V call is TRBV7-9, the J call TRBJ1-2, with 11 bases matching TRBD1. V lost 2 bases and J lost 9; bases outside the gene matches: 5. The CDR3 is 14 amino acids. CDR1 SEHNR and CDR2 FQNEAQ come from the germline V gene (reference sequence).

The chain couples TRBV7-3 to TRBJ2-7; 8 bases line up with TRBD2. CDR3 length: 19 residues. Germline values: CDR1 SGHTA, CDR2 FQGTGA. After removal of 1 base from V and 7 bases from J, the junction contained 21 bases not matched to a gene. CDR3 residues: CASSLNPLDRLAGGDEQYF. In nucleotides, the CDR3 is TGTGCCAGCAGCTTAAACCCACTAGACCGTTTGGCGGGAGGCGATGAGCAGTACTTC.

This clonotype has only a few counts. The CDR3 region is CASSYSRDRAKNIQYF. CDR3 sequence (DNA): TGTGCCAGCAGTTACTCCAGGGATAGAGCCAAAAACATTCAGTACTTC. The J gene is TRBJ2-4, the V gene TRBV6-5; possible D gene TRBD1, 5 bases. This CDR3 region has 16 residues. Germline CDR1 is MNHEY and CDR2 is SVGAGI. Trimming left V 0 bases short and J 0 bases short, with 9 bases between.

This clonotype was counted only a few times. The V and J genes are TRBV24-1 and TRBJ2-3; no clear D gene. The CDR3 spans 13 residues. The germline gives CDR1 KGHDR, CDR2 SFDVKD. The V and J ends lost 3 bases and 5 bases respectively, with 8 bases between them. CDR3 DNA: TGTGCCACCAGTGATCTGATCCGAGATACGCAGTATTTT. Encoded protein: CATSDLIRDTQYF.

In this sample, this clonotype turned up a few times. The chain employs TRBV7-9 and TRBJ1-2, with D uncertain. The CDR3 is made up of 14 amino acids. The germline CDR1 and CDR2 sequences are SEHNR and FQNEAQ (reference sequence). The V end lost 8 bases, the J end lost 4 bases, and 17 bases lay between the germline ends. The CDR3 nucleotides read TGTGCCAGCTGGGAGGCAGGTACTCTCTATGGCTACACCTTC. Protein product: CASWEAGTLYGYTF.

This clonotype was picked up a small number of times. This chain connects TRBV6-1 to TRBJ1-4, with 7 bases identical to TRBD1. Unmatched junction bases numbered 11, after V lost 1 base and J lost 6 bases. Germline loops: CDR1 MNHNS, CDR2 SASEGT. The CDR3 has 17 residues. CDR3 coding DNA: TGTGCCAGCAGTGAAGTACGGCCCTTTACAGGGGATGAAAAACTGTTTTTT. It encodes CASSEVRPFTGDEKLFF.

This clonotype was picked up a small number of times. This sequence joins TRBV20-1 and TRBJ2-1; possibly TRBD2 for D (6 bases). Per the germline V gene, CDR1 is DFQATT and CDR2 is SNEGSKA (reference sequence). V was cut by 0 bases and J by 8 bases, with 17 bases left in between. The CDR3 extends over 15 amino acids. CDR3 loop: CSARDRLAPTDEQFF. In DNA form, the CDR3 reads TGCAGTGCTAGAGATCGCCTAGCGCCGACCGATGAGCAGTTCTTC.

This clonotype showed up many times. The CDR3 protein is CASSLGSRSTDTQYF. The CDR3 coding sequence is TGTGCCAGCAGCTTAGGTAGTCGGAGCACAGATACGCAGTATTTT. This sequence joins TRBV11-3 and TRBJ2-3; no reliable D call. V was cut by 1 base and J by 0 bases, with 8 bases left in between. Per the germline V gene, CDR1 is SGHNT and CDR2 is YENEEA. CDR3 length: 15 residues.

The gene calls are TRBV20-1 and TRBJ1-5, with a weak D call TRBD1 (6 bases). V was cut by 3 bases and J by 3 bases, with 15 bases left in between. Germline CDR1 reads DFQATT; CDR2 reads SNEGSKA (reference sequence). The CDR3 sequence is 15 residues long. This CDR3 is CSARGSGAFNQPQHF. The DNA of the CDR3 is TGCAGTGCTAGGGGTTCGGGGGCGTTCAATCAGCCCCAGCATTTT.

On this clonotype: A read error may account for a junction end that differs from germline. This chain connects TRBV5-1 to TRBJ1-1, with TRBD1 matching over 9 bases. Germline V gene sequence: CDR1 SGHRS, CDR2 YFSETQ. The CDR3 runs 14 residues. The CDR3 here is CTSTKQGANTEAFF. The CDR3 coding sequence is TGCACCAGCACCAAACAGGGGGCGAACACTGAAGCTTTCTTT. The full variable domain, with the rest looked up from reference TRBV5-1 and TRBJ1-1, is KAGVTQTPRYLIKTRGQQVTLSCSPISGHRSVSWYQQTPGQGLQFLFEYFSETQRNKGNFPGRFSGRQFSNSRSEMNVSTLELGDSALYLCTSTKQGANTEAFFGQGTRLTVV.

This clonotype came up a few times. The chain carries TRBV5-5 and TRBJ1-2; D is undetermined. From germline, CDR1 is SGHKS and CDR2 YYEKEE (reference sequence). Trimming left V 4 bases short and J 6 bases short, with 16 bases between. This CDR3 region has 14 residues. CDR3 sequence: CASSPIRELNGYTF. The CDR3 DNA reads TGTGCCAGCAGCCCGATCCGCGAGCTGAATGGCTACACCTTC.

The CDR3 region has the DNA TGCGCCAGCAGCCAGGCCGACAGCCTCAAAAATTCACCCCTCCACTTT. It yields the protein CASSQADSLKNSPLHF. The chain joins TRBV4-1 to TRBJ1-6; D may be TRBD1 (5 bases). The CDR3 extends over 16 amino acids. Trimming left V 3 bases short and J 7 bases short, with 16 bases between. Germline loops: CDR1 MGHRA, CDR2 YSYEKL.

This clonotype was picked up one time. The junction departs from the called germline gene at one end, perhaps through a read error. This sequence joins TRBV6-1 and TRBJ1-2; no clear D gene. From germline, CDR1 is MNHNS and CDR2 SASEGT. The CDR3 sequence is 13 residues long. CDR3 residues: CASSSWTGWGYTF. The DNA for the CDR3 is TGCGCCAGCAGTTCCTGGACCGGCTGGGGCTACACCTTC.

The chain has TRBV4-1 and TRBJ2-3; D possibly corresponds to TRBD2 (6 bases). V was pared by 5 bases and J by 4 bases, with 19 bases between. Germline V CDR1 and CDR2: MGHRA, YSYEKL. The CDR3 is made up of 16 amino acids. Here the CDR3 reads CASSTISGVLADTQYF. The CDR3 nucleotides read TGCGCCAGCAGCACTATCTCGGGAGTGTTGGCAGATACGCAGTATTTT.

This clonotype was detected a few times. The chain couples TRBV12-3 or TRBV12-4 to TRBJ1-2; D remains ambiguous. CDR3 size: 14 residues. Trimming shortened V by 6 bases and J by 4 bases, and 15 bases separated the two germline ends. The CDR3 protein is CASSPPGGPYGYTF. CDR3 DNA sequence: TGTGCCAGCAGCCCCCCGGGCGGACCCTATGGCTACACCTTC.

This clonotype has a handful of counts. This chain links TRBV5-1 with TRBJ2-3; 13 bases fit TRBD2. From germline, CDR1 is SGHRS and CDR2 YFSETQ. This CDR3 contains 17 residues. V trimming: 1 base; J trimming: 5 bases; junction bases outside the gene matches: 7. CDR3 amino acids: CASSLPGLAGEGDTQYF. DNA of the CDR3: TGCGCCAGCAGCTTGCCAGGACTAGCGGGGGAAGGAGATACGCAGTATTTT.

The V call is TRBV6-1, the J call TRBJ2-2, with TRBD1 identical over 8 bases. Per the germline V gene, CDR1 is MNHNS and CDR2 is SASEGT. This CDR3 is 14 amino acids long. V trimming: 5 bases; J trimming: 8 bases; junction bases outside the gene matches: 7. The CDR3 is CASSLKTGVGELFF. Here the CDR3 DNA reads TGTGCCAGCAGTTTGAAGACAGGGGTTGGGGAGCTGTTTTTT.

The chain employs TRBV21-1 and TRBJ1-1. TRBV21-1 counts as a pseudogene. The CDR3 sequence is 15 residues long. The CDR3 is CASSKATALNTEAFF. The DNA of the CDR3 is TGTGCCAGCAGCAAAGCAACAGCTTTGAACACTGAAGCTTTCTTT.

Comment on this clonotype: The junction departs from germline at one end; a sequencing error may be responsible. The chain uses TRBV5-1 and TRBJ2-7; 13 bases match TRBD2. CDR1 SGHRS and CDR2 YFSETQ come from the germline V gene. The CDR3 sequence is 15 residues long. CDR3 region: CASSLGLAGTNEQYF. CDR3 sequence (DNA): TGTGCCAGCAGCCTGGGACTAGCGGGGACCAATGAGCAGTACTTC. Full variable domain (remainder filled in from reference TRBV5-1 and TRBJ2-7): KAGVTQTPRYLIKTRGQQVTLSCSPISGHRSVSWYQQTPGQGLQFLFEYFSETQRNKGNFPGRFSGRQFSNSRSEMNVSTLELGDSALYLCASSLGLAGTNEQYFGPGTRLTVT.

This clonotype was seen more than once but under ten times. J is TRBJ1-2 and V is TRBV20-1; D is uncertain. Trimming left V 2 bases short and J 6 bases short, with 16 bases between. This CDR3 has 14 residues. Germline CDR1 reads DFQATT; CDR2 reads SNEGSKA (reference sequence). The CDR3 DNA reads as TGCAGTGCTAGATTCGTTGTCCGGATAGATGGCTACACCTTC. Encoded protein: CSARFVVRIDGYTF.

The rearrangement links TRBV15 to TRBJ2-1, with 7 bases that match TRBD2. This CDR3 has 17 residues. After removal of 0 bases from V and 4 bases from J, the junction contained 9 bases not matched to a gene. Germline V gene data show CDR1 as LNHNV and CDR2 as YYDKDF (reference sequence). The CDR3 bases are TGTGCCACCAGCAGAGATTACGGGGGAGCGGGGTACAATGAGCAGTTCTTC. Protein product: CATSRDYGGAGYNEQFF.

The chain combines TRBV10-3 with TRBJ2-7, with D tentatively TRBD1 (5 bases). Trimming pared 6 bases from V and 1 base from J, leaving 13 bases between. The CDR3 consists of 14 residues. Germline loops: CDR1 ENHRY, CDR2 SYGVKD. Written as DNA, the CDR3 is TGTGCCATCAGCTCCGCAGGGCATTCCTACGAGCAGTACTTC. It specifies CAISSAGHSYEQYF.

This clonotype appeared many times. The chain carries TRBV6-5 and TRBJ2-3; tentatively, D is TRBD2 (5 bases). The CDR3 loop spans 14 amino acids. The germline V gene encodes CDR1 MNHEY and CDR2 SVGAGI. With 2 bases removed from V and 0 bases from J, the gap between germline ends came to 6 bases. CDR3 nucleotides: TGTGCCAGCAGTTACGGCGGGAGCACAGATACGCAGTATTTT. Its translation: CASSYGGSTDTQYF.

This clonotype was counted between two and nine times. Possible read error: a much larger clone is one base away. In nucleotides, the CDR3 is TGTACCAGCAGTTTATGGACAGGGTACGAGCAGTACTTC. It translates to CTSSLWTGYEQYF. V gene TRBV28 combines with J gene TRBJ2-7; 8 nucleotides align to TRBD1. This CDR3 is built from 13 residues. Germline-derived CDR1 and CDR2 are MDHEN and SYDVKM.

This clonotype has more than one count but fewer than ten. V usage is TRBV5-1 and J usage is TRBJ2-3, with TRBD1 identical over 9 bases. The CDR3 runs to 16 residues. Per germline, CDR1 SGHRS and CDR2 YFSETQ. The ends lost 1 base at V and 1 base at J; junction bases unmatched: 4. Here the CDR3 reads CASSLRGQGRTDTQYF. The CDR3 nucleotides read TGCGCCAGCAGCTTGCGGGGACAGGGTCGCACAGATACGCAGTATTTT.

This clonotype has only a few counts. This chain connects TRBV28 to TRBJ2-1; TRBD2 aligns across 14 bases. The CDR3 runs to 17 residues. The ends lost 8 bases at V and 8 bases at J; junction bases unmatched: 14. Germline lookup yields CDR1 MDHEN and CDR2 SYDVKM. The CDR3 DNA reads TGTGCCAGCGGGCGCCTTACGACTAGCGGGAGGGCCTATGAGCAGTTCTTC. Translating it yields CASGRLTTSGRAYEQFF.

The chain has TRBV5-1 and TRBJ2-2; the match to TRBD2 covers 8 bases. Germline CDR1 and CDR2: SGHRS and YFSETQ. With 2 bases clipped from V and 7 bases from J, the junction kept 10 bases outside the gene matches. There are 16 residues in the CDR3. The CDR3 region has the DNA TGCGCCAGCAGCTTTATTGGCGGGGGGAGAAACGGGGAGCTGTTTTTT. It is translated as CASSFIGGGRNGELFF. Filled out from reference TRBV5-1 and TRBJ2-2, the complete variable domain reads KAGVTQTPRYLIKTRGQQVTLSCSPISGHRSVSWYQQTPGQGLQFLFEYFSETQRNKGNFPGRFSGRQFSNSRSEMNVSTLELGDSALYLCASSFIGGGRNGELFFGEGSRLTVL.

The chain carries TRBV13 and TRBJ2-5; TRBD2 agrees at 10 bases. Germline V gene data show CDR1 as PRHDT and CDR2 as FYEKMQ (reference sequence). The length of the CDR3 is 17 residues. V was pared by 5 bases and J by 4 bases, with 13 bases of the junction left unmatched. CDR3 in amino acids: CASSAQEASGSPETQYF. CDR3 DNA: TGTGCCAGCAGCGCTCAGGAGGCTAGCGGGAGCCCAGAGACCCAGTACTTC.